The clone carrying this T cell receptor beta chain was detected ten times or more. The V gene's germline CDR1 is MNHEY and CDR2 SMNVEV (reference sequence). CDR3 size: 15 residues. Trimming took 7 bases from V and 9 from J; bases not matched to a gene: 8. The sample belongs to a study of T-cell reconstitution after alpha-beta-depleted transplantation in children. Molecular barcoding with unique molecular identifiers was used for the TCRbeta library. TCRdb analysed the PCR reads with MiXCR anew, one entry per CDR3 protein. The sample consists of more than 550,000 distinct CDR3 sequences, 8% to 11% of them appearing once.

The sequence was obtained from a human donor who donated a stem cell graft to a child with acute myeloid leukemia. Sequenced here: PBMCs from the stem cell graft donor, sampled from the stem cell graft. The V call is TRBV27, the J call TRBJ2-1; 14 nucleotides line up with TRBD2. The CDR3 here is CASTPGLAGVGEQFF. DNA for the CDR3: TGTGCCAGCACGCCGGGACTAGCGGGAGTAGGTGAGCAGTTCTTC.